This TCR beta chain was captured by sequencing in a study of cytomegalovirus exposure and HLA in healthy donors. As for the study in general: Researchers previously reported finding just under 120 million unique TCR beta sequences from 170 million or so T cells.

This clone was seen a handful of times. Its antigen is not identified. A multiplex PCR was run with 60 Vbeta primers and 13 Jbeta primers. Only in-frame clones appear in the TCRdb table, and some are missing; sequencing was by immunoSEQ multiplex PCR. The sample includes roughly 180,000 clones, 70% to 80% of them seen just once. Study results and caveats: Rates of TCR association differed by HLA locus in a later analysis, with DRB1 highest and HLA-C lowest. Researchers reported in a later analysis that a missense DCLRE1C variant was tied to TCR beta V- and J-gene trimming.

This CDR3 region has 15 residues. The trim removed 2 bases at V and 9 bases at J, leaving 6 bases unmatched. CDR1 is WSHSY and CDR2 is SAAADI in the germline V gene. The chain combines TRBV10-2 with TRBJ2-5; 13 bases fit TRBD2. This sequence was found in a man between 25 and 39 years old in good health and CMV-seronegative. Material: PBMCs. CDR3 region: CASSEQTSGGTSQYF. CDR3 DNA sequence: TGCGCCAGCAGTGAGCAGACTAGCGGGGGGACGTCCCAGTACTTC.